Following are 18 T cell receptor beta chains from one sample sequenced in a study of T cell changes during pregnancy in multiple sclerosis. Assay used: immunoSEQ multiplex PCR; TCRdb lists only in-frame clones, some missing. The table lists about 41,000 clones, around nine tenths of them singletons, with around 6.7% in the top ten. Sample: CD8+ T cells from peripheral blood mononuclear cells, taken in the third trimester of pregnancy. The receptors come from a female donor with multiple sclerosis, enrolled in a pregnancy study.

V and J are TRBV5-6 and TRBJ2-1, with D tentatively TRBD1 (6 bases). Germline assignment: CDR1 SGHDT and CDR2 YYEEEE. This CDR3 comprises 13 residues. V was cut by 4 bases and J by 10 bases, with 15 bases left in between. CDR3 bases: TGTGCCAGCAGCCTGATCTACCAGGGGGAGCAGTTCTTC. Protein product: CASSLIYQGEQFF.

The rearrangement uses TRBV4-1 and TRBJ1-1, with 8 bases that match TRBD1. Losses at the gene ends were 6 bases for V and 3 bases for J; bases not matched to a gene: 9. The germline V gene encodes CDR1 MGHRA and CDR2 YSYEKL. The CDR3 loop spans 15 amino acids. The CDR3 protein is CASREMGQVDTEAFF. CDR3 DNA sequence: TGCGCCAGCAGAGAAATGGGACAGGTTGACACTGAAGCTTTCTTT.

The rearrangement joins TRBV28 to TRBJ2-1; D might be TRBD2 (5 bases). Trimming cost V 3 bases and J 7 bases, with 13 bases left between them. This CDR3 region has 14 residues. From germline, CDR1 is MDHEN and CDR2 SYDVKM. The CDR3 here is CASSFEGLGNEQFF. In DNA, the CDR3 is TGTGCCAGCAGTTTTGAGGGATTAGGGAATGAGCAGTTCTTC.

J is TRBJ2-1 and V is TRBV7-2, with D perhaps matching TRBD1 (6 bases). The CDR3 has 13 residues. The germline V and J ends were trimmed by 5 bases and 9 bases, with 14 bases remaining between them. Germline V CDR1 and CDR2: SGHTA, FQGNSA. The CDR3 nucleotides are TGTGCCAGCAGCCCGATGGGGGCTACTGAGCAGTTCTTC. This codes for CASSPMGATEQFF. Together with reference TRBV7-2 and TRBJ2-1, the CDR3 gives the full variable domain: GAGVSQSPSNKVTEKGKDVELRCDPISGHTALYWYRQSLGQGLEFLIYFQGNSAPDKSGLPSDRFSAERTGGSVSTLTIQRTQQEDSAVYLCASSPMGATEQFFGPGTRLTVL.

The sample holds many counts of this clone. The chain uses TRBV5-6 and TRBJ1-2, with unresolved D. Germline V gene data show CDR1 as SGHDT and CDR2 as YYEEEE. This CDR3 comprises 15 residues. Trimming stripped 2 bases from V and 7 bases from J, with 18 bases between. As DNA, the CDR3 is TGTGCCAGCAGCTTAATCTCCGAGGGTAACAGTGGCTACACCTTC. Translated, it gives CASSLISEGNSGYTF.

The V and J genes are TRBV5-1 and TRBJ2-5, with D possibly TRBD1 on 5 matching bases. Germline CDR1 SGHRS, CDR2 YFSETQ. The CDR3 extends over 15 amino acids. Trimming took 3 bases from V and 7 from J, leaving 19 bases between them. The CDR3 region is CASSSDIRLSWTQYF. In DNA, the CDR3 is TGCGCCAGCAGCTCGGACATAAGATTATCATGGACCCAGTACTTC.

The chain uses TRBV4-1 and TRBJ2-1; D might be TRBD2 (6 bases). This CDR3 has 18 residues. Trimming took off 0 bases at V and 8 bases at J, with 23 bases between the two ends. Germline CDR1 is MGHRA and CDR2 is YSYEKL. The CDR3 DNA is TGCGCCAGCAGCCAAGATGAGACGGGAGAATGGGTTTTGGATGAGCAGTTCTTC. It translates to CASSQDETGEWVLDEQFF.

The chain employs TRBV30 and TRBJ2-7; 7 bases are shared with TRBD1. Trimming removed 4 bases from V and 3 bases from J; junction bases left unmatched: 6. Germline CDR1 reads GTSNPN; CDR2 reads SVGIG (reference sequence). The CDR3 covers 13 residues. CDR3 in amino acids: CAWTFPGGYEQYF. CDR3 sequence (DNA): TGTGCCTGGACTTTCCCAGGGGGCTACGAGCAGTACTTC.

The chain employs TRBV2 and TRBJ2-7; D is possibly TRBD2 (5 bases). This CDR3 spans 12 amino acids. CDR1 SNHLY and CDR2 FYNNEI come from the germline V gene. Trimming pared 10 bases from V and 1 base from J, leaving 11 bases between. The CDR3 region is CANSAESYEQYF. CDR3 DNA: TGTGCCAACTCAGCGGAATCCTACGAGCAGTACTTC.

CDR3 coding DNA: TGCGCCAGCGGGTCGTCGGGAAACACCGGGGAGCTGTTTTTT. Amino acids: CASGSSGNTGELFF. The V gene is TRBV10-2, the J gene TRBJ2-2; tentatively, D is TRBD2 (5 bases). V gave up 8 bases and J gave up 2 bases, with 12 bases separating them. Germline values: CDR1 WSHSY, CDR2 SAAADI. The CDR3 loop spans 14 amino acids.

The chain recombines TRBV4-1 with TRBJ1-6; weak D call: TRBD1 (6 bases). Trimming took 3 bases from V and 9 from J, leaving 12 bases between them. This CDR3 spans 14 amino acids. Germline CDR1 and CDR2: MGHRA and YSYEKL. The DNA of the CDR3 is TGCGCCAGCAGCCAGGGAACAGGGAGTTCACCCCTCCACTTT. Translating it yields CASSQGTGSSPLHF.

The chain joins TRBV27 to TRBJ1-2; TRBD1 is a possible D gene (5 bases). There are 14 residues in the CDR3. Germline V gene sequence: CDR1 MNHEY, CDR2 SMNVEV (reference sequence). V gave up 7 bases and J gave up 6 bases, with 18 bases separating them. CDR3 residues: CASTRLQGGNGYTF. The CDR3 coding sequence is TGTGCCAGCACCCGCTTGCAGGGAGGAAATGGCTACACCTTC.

This clone was seen only once. The genes are TRBV2 and TRBJ2-1; 7 bases agree with TRBD2. V shed 7 bases, J shed 4 bases, and the junction held 4 bases outside the gene matches. Germline values: CDR1 SNHLY, CDR2 FYNNEI. The CDR3 is 13 residues long. CDR3 in DNA: TGTGCCAGCACTAGCGGACTATACAATGAGCAGTTCTTC. It encodes CASTSGLYNEQFF.

V usage is TRBV27 and J usage is TRBJ2-6, with 7 bases fitting TRBD2. CDR1 and CDR2 (germline): MNHEY, SMNVEV (reference sequence). V shed 3 bases, J shed 2 bases, and the junction held 1 base outside the gene matches. This CDR3 spans 15 amino acids. CDR3: CASSLGGAGANVLTF. DNA for the CDR3: TGTGCCAGCAGTTTGGGGGGGGCTGGGGCCAACGTCCTGACTTTC.

The chain employs TRBV11-1 and TRBJ2-5, with 11 bases aligning to TRBD2. The ends lost 5 bases at V and 5 bases at J; junction bases unmatched: 4. CDR1 SGHAT and CDR2 FQDESV come from the germline V gene (reference sequence). The CDR3 loop spans 14 amino acids. CDR3 bases: TGTGCCAGCAGCCCACTAGCGGGGGCGGAGACCCAGTACTTC. It specifies CASSPLAGAETQYF.

This sequence joins TRBV28 and TRBJ1-5, with 9 bases matching TRBD1. CDR1 is MDHEN and CDR2 is SYDVKM in the germline V gene. The CDR3 runs to 15 residues. V dropped 6 bases and J dropped 2; count of bases not matched to a gene: 5. This CDR3 is CASRSRQGGNQPQHF. As DNA, the CDR3 is TGTGCCAGCAGATCGAGACAGGGGGGCAATCAGCCCCAGCATTTT.

This clone was picked up one time. The rearrangement joins TRBV7-9 to TRBJ2-1, with TRBD2 identical over 7 bases. The CDR3 sequence is 16 residues long. Trimming removed 1 base from V and 1 base from J; junction bases left unmatched: 4. The germline gives CDR1 SEHNR, CDR2 FQNEAQ (reference sequence). CDR3 sequence: CASSLGAGASYNEQFF. The CDR3 coding sequence is TGTGCCAGCAGCTTAGGGGCGGGAGCTTCCTACAATGAGCAGTTCTTC.

This clone has only one observation. The CDR3 coding sequence is TGTGCCAGCAGCTTAGGGGGGCTCGAGGTGGAGCAGTACTTC. It yields the protein CASSLGGLEVEQYF. The rearrangement links TRBV11-3 to TRBJ2-7, with TRBD1 as a possible D gene (6 bases). The germline V gene encodes CDR1 SGHNT and CDR2 YENEEA. Trimming removed 1 base at V and 7 bases at J, with 14 bases between. The CDR3 extends over 14 amino acids.